Below are 21 T cell receptor beta chains sequenced from a single sample in a study of neoadjuvant anti-PD-1 for oral cavity cancer. The table came from immunoSEQ multiplex PCR; TCRdb's copy has only in-frame clones and leaves some out. This sample has about 68,000 clones, with around 84% found just once. The time point: after neoadjuvant nivolumab, at surgical resection. The sample here was PBMCs, taken after nivolumab (anti-PD-1) treatment. Every receptor here comes from a person aged 40 to 85 with oral cavity squamous cell carcinoma.

This clone was recorded only once. J is TRBJ2-7 and V is TRBV7-3, with TRBD2 matching over 8 bases. Germline V gene data show CDR1 as SGHTA and CDR2 as FQGTGA. The CDR3 sequence is 13 residues long. Trimming cost V 5 bases and J 6 bases; bases outside gene matches: 6. CDR3: CASSPLAGLEQYF. The CDR3 DNA is TGTGCCAGCAGCCCCCTAGCGGGCCTCGAGCAGTACTTC.

This chain links TRBV30 with TRBJ1-4; 8 bases align to TRBD1. CDR1 is GTSNPN, CDR2 SVGIG, per germline (reference sequence). There are 16 residues in the CDR3. Trimming removed 3 bases from V and 4 bases from J; junction bases left unmatched: 10. This CDR3 reads CAWSENGQGNNEKLFF. As DNA, the CDR3 is TGTGCCTGGAGCGAAAATGGACAGGGTAATAATGAAAAACTGTTTTTT.

The chain carries TRBV5-1 and TRBJ2-2; 7 bases agree with TRBD1. Looked up from germline, CDR1 is SGHRS and CDR2 is YFSETQ. The CDR3 sequence is 16 residues long. V was clipped by 1 base and J by 1 base; unmatched bases: 4. The chain's CDR3 is CASSLTGAWNTGELFF. The CDR3 nucleotides are TGCGCCAGCAGCTTGACAGGGGCCTGGAACACCGGGGAGCTGTTTTTT.

The V and J genes are TRBV6-5 and TRBJ2-4; D is unresolved. Per the germline V gene, CDR1 is MNHEY and CDR2 is SVGAGI. V was trimmed by 0 bases and J by 2 bases, leaving 8 bases between them. This CDR3 spans 15 amino acids. For the CDR3, the DNA is TGTGCCAGCAGTTACTCGGGGATGACCAAAAACATTCAGTACTTC. Amino acids: CASSYSGMTKNIQYF.

The chain couples TRBV10-3 to TRBJ2-7; a possible D gene is TRBD1 (6 bases). This CDR3 comprises 14 residues. Per germline, CDR1 ENHRY and CDR2 SYGVKD. Trimming removed 3 bases at V and 2 bases at J, with 11 bases between. The CDR3 region is CAISEGGPAYEQYF. The CDR3 DNA sequence: TGTGCCATCAGTGAAGGGGGACCCGCCTACGAGCAGTACTTC.

This sequence joins TRBV30 and TRBJ1-1; possibly TRBD1 for D (5 bases). V gave up 2 bases and J gave up 4 bases, with 14 bases separating them. The CDR3 contains 14 residues. CDR1 is GTSNPN, CDR2 SVGIG, per germline (reference sequence). Here the CDR3 reads CAWSSGGGGTEAFF. CDR3 bases: TGTGCCTGGAGTAGCGGGGGTGGGGGCACTGAAGCTTTCTTT. The variable domain in full, with the rest retrieved from reference TRBV30 and TRBJ1-1, is SQTIHQWPATLVQPVGSPLSLECTVEGTSNPNLYWYRQAAGRGLQLLFYSVGIGQISSEVPQNLSASRPQDRQFILSSKKLLLSDSGFYLCAWSSGGGGTEAFFGQGTRLTVV.

The V call is TRBV5-4, the J call TRBJ1-2, with D perhaps matching TRBD1 (5 bases). Looked up from germline, CDR1 is SGHNT and CDR2 is YYREEE (reference sequence). The CDR3 loop spans 12 amino acids. Trimming removed 5 bases from V and 4 bases from J, with 9 bases in between. The CDR3 bases are TGTGCCAGCAGATTAGACAGCTATGGCTACACCTTC. Protein product: CASRLDSYGYTF.

This clone appeared a few times. The CDR3 sequence: CASKEAPNTGELFF. The CDR3 nucleotides read TGTGCCAGTAAGGAGGCCCCGAACACCGGGGAGCTGTTTTTT. This sequence joins TRBV19 and TRBJ2-2; perhaps TRBD2 as D (5 bases). V dropped 7 bases and J dropped 0 bases, with 9 bases sitting between them. Germline values: CDR1 LNHDA, CDR2 SQIVND (reference sequence). The CDR3 is 14 amino acids.

The J gene is TRBJ1-3, the V gene TRBV27; no reliable D call. CDR1 MNHEY and CDR2 SMNVEV come from the germline V gene (reference sequence). The CDR3 loop spans 17 amino acids. V shed 0 bases and J shed 2 bases, with 14 bases lying between them. The CDR3 here is CASSLSSPSDTGNTIYF. The CDR3 coding sequence is TGTGCCAGCAGTTTATCGAGCCCGAGTGATACTGGAAACACCATATATTTT.

V gene TRBV28 combines with J gene TRBJ2-7; D uncertain. The CDR3 has 11 residues. Per the germline V gene, CDR1 is MDHEN and CDR2 is SYDVKM. The V end was cut by 0 bases, the J end by 6 bases, with 3 bases between. The CDR3 DNA sequence: TGTGCCAGCAGTTTATGGCGCGAGCAGTACTTC. It encodes CASSLWREQYF. Full variable domain (outside the CDR3, taken from reference TRBV28 and TRBJ2-7): DVKVTQSSRYLVKRTGEKVFLECVQDMDHENMFWYRQDPGLGLRLIYFSYDVKMKEKGDIPEGYSVSREKKERFSLILESASTNQTSMYLCASSLWREQYFGPGTRLTVT.

CDR3 protein: CASSGSSGNTEAFF. Written as DNA, the CDR3 is TGTGCCAGCAGTGGTAGTTCAGGGAACACTGAAGCTTTCTTT. The rearrangement uses TRBV6-1 and TRBJ1-1; no clear D. V gave up 4 bases and J gave up 1 base, with 10 bases separating them. The CDR3 has 14 amino acids. Germline values: CDR1 MNHNS, CDR2 SASEGT.

This clone has only one observation. The J gene is TRBJ1-5, the V gene TRBV7-6, with 8 bases that match TRBD1. V shed 5 bases and J 7 bases; nucleotides not matched to a gene: 7. This CDR3 region has 14 residues. The germline V gene has CDR1 SGHVS and CDR2 FNYEAQ. CDR3 nucleotide sequence: TGTGCCAGCAGCCCTGGACAGGGAGGACAGCCCCAGCATTTT. Protein sequence: CASSPGQGGQPQHF.

The rearrangement links TRBV27 to TRBJ1-1; the D gene is possibly TRBD1 (5 bases). Per germline, CDR1 MNHEY and CDR2 SMNVEV (reference sequence). The CDR3 extends over 14 amino acids. The V and J ends lost 3 bases and 6 bases respectively, with 14 bases between them. The CDR3 loop reads CASSLGREFAEAFF. The CDR3 nucleotides are TGTGCCAGCAGTTTGGGCAGGGAATTCGCTGAAGCTTTCTTT.

The J gene is TRBJ2-7, the V gene TRBV2; 9 nucleotides match TRBD1. In germline, CDR1 is SNHLY, CDR2 FYNNEI. Trimming cost V 6 bases and J 0 bases; bases outside gene matches: 6. This CDR3 contains 15 residues. The CDR3 coding sequence is TGTGCCAGCAGGGCCGACAGGGGGGGCTCCTACGAGCAGTACTTC. As protein: CASRADRGGSYEQYF.

The chain joins TRBV15 to TRBJ2-7; D not resolved. CDR3 length equals 16 residues. CDR1 LNHNV and CDR2 YYDKDF come from the germline V gene (reference sequence). Trimming left V 0 bases short and J 6 bases short, with 18 bases between. CDR3 protein: CATSRDPDPPASEQYF. The CDR3 DNA is TGTGCCACCAGCAGAGACCCGGACCCCCCGGCCTCCGAGCAGTACTTC. The whole variable domain, remainder taken from reference TRBV15 and TRBJ2-7, is DAMVIQNPRYQVTQFGKPVTLSCSQTLNHNVMYWYQQKSSQAPKLLFHYYDKDFNNEADTPDNFQSRRPNTSFCFLDIRSPGLGDTAMYLCATSRDPDPPASEQYFGPGTRLTVT.

This clone was seen a single time. This CDR3 reads CAIGEQGYEQYF. In nucleotides, the CDR3 is TGTGCCATCGGGGAGCAGGGTTACGAGCAGTACTTC. This chain uses TRBV10-3 with TRBJ2-7; the D call may be TRBD1 or TRBD2 (5 bases each). This CDR3 is built from 12 residues. V lost 8 bases to trimming and J lost 4 bases, with 12 bases between them. CDR1 ENHRY and CDR2 SYGVKD come from the germline V gene.

Worth noting for this clone: Sequence at one end of the junction differs from germline and may be a read error. V gene TRBV6-5 combines with J gene TRBJ1-5; tentative D call: TRBD1 (6 bases). This CDR3 has 16 amino acids. The germline gives CDR1 MNHEY, CDR2 SVGAGI. The CDR3 sequence is CASSYFSGQSNQPQHF. The CDR3 DNA reads as TGTGCCAGCAGCTACTTTTCCGGACAGAGCAATCAGCCCCAGCATTTT.

This rearrangement joins TRBV11-3 to TRBJ2-1; either TRBD1 or TRBD2 may supply D (6 bases each). The CDR3 spans 13 residues. Germline V gene sequence: CDR1 SGHNT, CDR2 YENEEA. Between the trimmed V and J ends, which lost 11 bases and 6 bases, there was a span of 17 bases. The CDR3 region is CASSREGGNEQFF. DNA of the CDR3: TGTGCCTCCTCCCGCGAGGGGGGCAATGAGCAGTTCTTC.

The chain couples TRBV10-1 to TRBJ2-7; no definite D call. Germline values: CDR1 WNHNN, CDR2 SYGVQD (reference sequence). The CDR3 covers 14 residues. Trimming stripped 2 bases from V and 5 bases from J, with 13 bases between. CDR3 sequence: CASSEGQPWDEQYF. The CDR3, as DNA: TGCGCCAGCAGTGAGGGGCAGCCCTGGGACGAGCAGTACTTC.

The V call is TRBV5-1, the J call TRBJ2-2; the D is unclear. The germline V gene encodes CDR1 SGHRS and CDR2 YFSETQ. V lost 6 bases, J lost 4 bases, and 4 bases lay in between. The CDR3 runs to 11 residues. The CDR3, as DNA: TGCGCCAGCAAGAGCACCGGGGAGCTGTTTTTT. It translates to CASKSTGELFF.

The rearrangement joins TRBV30 to TRBJ1-1; no clear D. V lost 0 bases and J 1 base, leaving 3 bases between the germline ends. Germline V lookup: CDR1 GTSNPN, CDR2 SVGIG (reference sequence). The CDR3 contains 12 residues. CDR3: CAWSVTNTEAFF. Here the CDR3 DNA reads TGTGCCTGGAGTGTAACGAACACTGAAGCTTTCTTT. Full variable domain (outside the CDR3, taken from reference TRBV30 and TRBJ1-1): SQTIHQWPATLVQPVGSPLSLECTVEGTSNPNLYWYRQAAGRGLQLLFYSVGIGQISSEVPQNLSASRPQDRQFILSSKKLLLSDSGFYLCAWSVTNTEAFFGQGTRLTVV.